This T cell receptor (beta chain) emerged from a study of identifying expanded T cells in peripheral blood. A word on this clone: What it binds is unknown.

Findings and caveats of the study: Clone count variance between two-week samples rose with total template count.

The CDR3 has 13 residues. Looked up from germline, CDR1 is SGHTA and CDR2 is FQGNSA. V dropped 1 base and J dropped 4 bases, with 4 bases sitting between them. The assay was immunoSEQ multiplex PCR, and TCRdb's table has in-frame clones only and misses some. This table holds some 81,000 clones, about four fifths found once. The chain combines TRBV7-2 with TRBJ2-2; D gene unclear. Sequencing used blood. The sequence was collected from a person aged 18 to 70 in good health. The CDR3 here is CASSLVSTGELFF. The CDR3 DNA reads TGTGCCAGCAGCTTAGTATCCACCGGGGAGCTGTTTTTT.